This is a list of T cell receptor beta chains from one sample in a study of blood T cell repertoires in COVID-19. The repertoire was sequenced with immunoSEQ multiplex PCR; TCRdb's copy has only in-frame clones and lacks some. Of roughly 250,000 clones in the sample, approximately 90% were seen once. The sequenced material came from PBMCs or T cells enriched from blood (not recorded which). These receptors were collected from a woman aged 18-29 years who had recovered from COVID-19. The CDR3 runs from the conserved cysteine through the conserved F or W. D genes are given only for firm matches. Size values are once, few and many counts, or a class for expanded clones, and some rows have none.

CDR3 protein	CDR3 DNA	J gene	D gene	clone size	V gene
CASSIQGEAFF	TGTGCCAGCAGCATCCAGGGTGAAGCTTTCTTT	TRBJ1-1	NA	NA	TRBV3-1/TRBV3-2
CASSPVSLAGSTYEQYF	TGTGCCAGCTCACCAGTGAGTTTAGCGGGGTCAACCTACGAGCAGTACTTC	TRBJ2-7	TRBD2	NA	TRBV18
CASSVESPMGASTDTQYF	TGTGCCAGCAGCGTAGAGTCTCCCATGGGGGCTAGCACAGATACGCAGTATTTT	TRBJ2-3	NA	NA	TRBV9
CASSSKRVHSPNTEAFF	TGTGCCAGCAGCTCCAAGAGGGTTCACAGCCCCAACACTGAAGCTTTCTTT	TRBJ1-1	NA	NA	TRBV7-9
CASSLGRSGYGYTF	TGTGCCAGCAGCCTTGGGCGTTCTGGCTATGGCTACACCTTC	TRBJ1-2	NA	NA	TRBV5-6
CASSLRLLGGRADTQYF	TGTGCCAGCAGCTTAAGATTACTAGGGGGGAGGGCAGATACGCAGTATTTT	TRBJ2-3	NA	NA	TRBV7-8
CATSAAGTAYNEQFF	TGTGCCACCAGTGCGGCCGGGACAGCATACAATGAGCAGTTCTTC	TRBJ2-1	TRBD1	NA	TRBV24-1
CASSEWTASNQPQHF	TGTGCCAGCAGTGAATGGACAGCCAGCAATCAGCCCCAGCATTTT	TRBJ1-5	NA	NA	TRBV2
CASSQSGQASGGYTF	TGCGCCAGCAGCCAATCCGGACAGGCATCGGGGGGCTACACCTTC	TRBJ1-2	TRBD1	NA	TRBV4-1
CASSMTRADTQYF	TGTGCCAGCAGCATGACTAGAGCAGATACGCAGTATTTT	TRBJ2-3	NA	NA	TRBV7-3
CASRSTGTGAYEQYF	TGTGCCAGCAGAAGTACCGGGACAGGGGCCTACGAGCAGTACTTC	TRBJ2-7	TRBD1	NA	TRBV28
CASSPGQDTEAFF	TGTGCCAGCTCACCCGGACAGGACACTGAAGCTTTCTTT	TRBJ1-1	TRBD1	NA	TRBV18
CASSLIGSAGPFNDEQFF	TGTGCCAGCAGCTTAATAGGTTCGGCGGGCCCATTTAATGATGAGCAGTTCTTC	TRBJ2-1	NA	NA	TRBV7-6
CASSAGLAGTGELFF	TGTGCCAGCAGCGCAGGACTAGCCGGCACCGGGGAGCTGTTTTTT	TRBJ2-2	TRBD2	NA	TRBV9
CASSQLDLLNYNEQFF	TGCGCCAGCAGCCAATTGGACTTACTCAACTACAATGAGCAGTTCTTC	TRBJ2-1	NA	few	TRBV4-1
CASSLLRTGQNYGYTF	TGTGCCAGCAGCTTATTACGGACAGGACAAAACTATGGCTACACCTTC	TRBJ1-2	TRBD1	NA	TRBV7-2
CASRPGGGPHNQPQHF	TGTGCCAGCAGGCCCGGGGGAGGGCCACACAATCAGCCCCAGCATTTT	TRBJ1-5	NA	NA	TRBV28
CASSQGQGNGYTF	TGTGCCAGCAGCCAGGGACAGGGGAACGGCTACACCTTC	TRBJ1-2	TRBD1	once	TRBV6-5
CSVENPDRAYGYTF	TGCAGCGTTGAAAACCCAGACAGGGCCTATGGCTACACCTTC	TRBJ1-2	TRBD1	few	TRBV29-1
CASSRDRDLNGYTF	TGTGCCAGCAGCCGTGACAGGGATTTAAATGGCTACACCTTC	TRBJ1-2	TRBD1	NA	TRBV5-4
CASSPRGIFTGELFF	TGTGCCAGCAGCCCCCGCGGGATTTTCACCGGGGAGCTGTTTTTT	TRBJ2-2	NA	many	TRBV5-6
CAIKGTSGSSYNEQFF	TGTGCCATCAAGGGGACTAGCGGGAGCTCCTACAATGAGCAGTTCTTC	TRBJ2-1	TRBD2	NA	TRBV10-3
CASSSISGRSGEQYF	TGTGCCAGCAGCTCCATTAGCGGGAGGTCCGGCGAGCAGTACTTC	TRBJ2-7	TRBD2	NA	TRBV11-2
CAIGAGVDQPQHF	TGTGCCATCGGAGCAGGGGTTGATCAGCCCCAGCATTTT	TRBJ1-5	NA	NA	TRBV10-3
CASSIARGGGPHVYGYTF	TGTGCCAGTAGTATAGCTCGAGGGGGAGGGCCGCACGTCTATGGCTACACCTTC	TRBJ1-2	NA	once	TRBV19
CASSWAPVVNSPLHF	TGTGCCAGCAGCTGGGCCCCTGTCGTGAATTCACCCCTCCACTTT	TRBJ1-6	NA	NA	TRBV5-6
CASSLSSSTEAFF	TGCGCCAGCAGCTTATCGAGTTCCACTGAAGCTTTCTTT	TRBJ1-1	NA	NA	TRBV5-1
CASSLEGQATYEQYF	TGTGCCAGCAGCTTGGAGGGACAGGCCACCTACGAGCAGTACTTC	TRBJ2-7	TRBD1	NA	TRBV11-2
CASSLQGGSGEQFF	TGTGCCAGCAGTTTACAGGGGGGAAGCGGTGAGCAGTTCTTC	TRBJ2-1	NA	NA	TRBV28
CASSVNPGLGTEAFF	TGTGCCAGCAGCGTGAATCCGGGATTGGGAACTGAAGCTTTCTTT	TRBJ1-1	NA	NA	TRBV9
CSVTDSGATNEKLFF	TGCAGCGTTACGGACAGTGGGGCAACTAATGAAAAACTGTTTTTT	TRBJ1-4	NA	NA	TRBV29-1
CASTKLGLDTYF	TGTGCCAGCACCAAATTAGGACTAGATACGTATTTT	TRBJ2-3	TRBD2	NA	TRBV2
CASSPTGVEAFF	TGTGCCAGCAGCCCGACAGGGGTTGAAGCTTTCTTT	TRBJ1-1	TRBD1	NA	TRBV11-2
CASSLGYEQYF	TGTGCCAGCAGTCTAGGCTACGAGCAGTACTTC	TRBJ2-7	NA	NA	TRBV13
CATSDYSGTQYF	TGTGCCACCAGTGATTATAGCGGTACGCAGTATTTT	TRBJ2-3	NA	NA	TRBV24-1
CASSLGAFYGYTF	TGTGCCAGCAGTCTGGGGGCCTTCTATGGCTACACCTTC	TRBJ1-2	NA	NA	TRBV12-3/TRBV12-4
CASSARWAGELFF	TGTGCCAGCAGCGCCAGGTGGGCCGGGGAGCTGTTTTTT	TRBJ2-2	NA	NA	TRBV13
CASSGGQGGSYYGYTF	TGCGCCAGCAGCGGGGGACAGGGTGGTTCGTACTATGGCTACACCTTC	TRBJ1-2	TRBD1	NA	TRBV5-1
CASSGHNRELFF	TGTGCCAGCAGTGGGCACAACCGGGAGCTGTTTTTT	TRBJ2-2	NA	NA	TRBV2
CATGGLGTEAFF	TGTGCCACCGGGGGGTTGGGGACTGAAGCTTTCTTT	TRBJ1-1	NA	NA	TRBV12-3/TRBV12-4
CATSRGELNYGYTF	TGTGCCACCAGCAGAGGCGAACTTAACTATGGCTACACCTTC	TRBJ1-2	NA	NA	TRBV15
CASSGREWGEKLFF	TGTGCCAGCAGCGGGAGGGAGTGGGGTGAAAAACTGTTTTTT	TRBJ1-4	NA	NA	TRBV9
CSARGTGSGDTQYF	TGCAGTGCTCGTGGGACAGGGTCTGGCGATACGCAGTATTTT	TRBJ2-3	TRBD1	NA	TRBV20-1
CSVEDRAGYTF	TGCAGCGTTGAAGACAGGGCCGGCTACACCTTC	TRBJ1-2	NA	NA	TRBV29-1
CASSPAHPGNYGYTF	TGTGCCAGCTCACCCGCCCACCCGGGGAACTATGGCTACACCTTC	TRBJ1-2	NA	once	TRBV18
CASSLYRGGGTYGYTF	TGTGCCAGCTCGCTCTACAGAGGAGGCGGGACCTATGGCTACACCTTC	TRBJ1-2	NA	NA	TRBV18
CASSASTSGGNTDTQYF	TGCGCCAGCAGTGCAAGTACTAGCGGGGGGAACACAGATACGCAGTATTTT	TRBJ2-3	TRBD2	NA	TRBV10-2
CASSLTSGFTDTQYF	TGTGCCAGCAGCTTAACTAGCGGGTTCACAGATACGCAGTATTTT	TRBJ2-3	TRBD2	NA	TRBV7-2
CATSRDATGWYEQYF	TGTGCCACCAGCAGAGACGCGACCGGGTGGTACGAGCAGTACTTC	TRBJ2-7	NA	NA	TRBV15
CASSPQRGSYEQYF	TGTGCCAGCTCACCCCAGCGGGGCTCCTACGAGCAGTACTTC	TRBJ2-7	TRBD2	NA	TRBV18
CASSQSLLAGLYNEQFF	TGCGCCAGCAGCCAATCCCTACTAGCGGGGTTATACAATGAGCAGTTCTTC	TRBJ2-1	TRBD2	NA	TRBV4-1
CASSRGQGFGGNQPQHF	TGTGCCAGCAGCCGGGGACAGGGGTTTGGGGGCAATCAGCCCCAGCATTTT	TRBJ1-5	TRBD1	NA	TRBV7-8
CASSLEFFSGRGGEAFF	TGTGCCAGCAGCTTAGAGTTTTTCAGTGGGCGCGGAGGTGAAGCTTTCTTT	TRBJ1-1	NA	NA	TRBV7-2
CASSFGDRGYGYTF	TGTGCCAGCAGTTTCGGGGACAGGGGATATGGCTACACCTTC	TRBJ1-2	TRBD1	NA	TRBV27
CATRQVSGNTIYF	TGTGCCACCAGACAGGTCTCTGGAAACACCATATATTTT	TRBJ1-3	NA	once	TRBV19
CASSSPGRTSGRSASTDTQYF	TGTGCCAGCAGCTCTCCTGGTAGGACTAGCGGGAGAAGCGCTAGCACAGATACGCAGTATTTT	TRBJ2-3	TRBD2	NA	TRBV28
CASSRDRLNEQFF	TGTGCCAGCTCCCGGGACAGACTCAATGAGCAGTTCTTC	TRBJ2-1	TRBD1	NA	TRBV15
CASRGTSGKLEWYTGELFF	TGTGCCAGCCGCGGGACTAGCGGGAAATTAGAGTGGTACACCGGGGAGCTGTTTTTT	TRBJ2-2	TRBD2	NA	TRBV27